Listed below are T cell receptor beta chains from one sample, sequenced in a study of blood T cell repertoires in COVID-19. Sequencing used immunoSEQ multiplex PCR; TCRdb keeps in-frame clones, though not all of them. The repertoire includes about 40,000 clones, about four fifths of them detected once, and 2.6% sits in the top ten. The specimen was peripheral blood. These receptors were collected from a woman in her sixties or seventies with acute or convalescent COVID-19. Each CDR3 is given with its conserved first and last residue. The D gene is left open where the match is weak. Only some rows state a clone size, as once, few, many or a class for expanded clones.

>TRBV6-5|NA|NA|TRBJ1-6
CASSYSQVYNSPLHF
TGTGCCAGCAGTTACTCACAGGTCTATAATTCACCCCTCCACTTT
>TRBV6-1|TRBD1|NA|TRBJ2-7
CASRPTGGLYEQYF
TGTGCCAGCAGGCCGACAGGGGGGCTCTACGAGCAGTACTTC
>TRBV7-9|NA|NA|TRBJ1-1
CASSPDVWLAEAFF
TGTGCCAGCAGCCCCGATGTGTGGCTGGCTGAAGCTTTCTTT
>TRBV7-2|TRBD1|NA|TRBJ1-1
CASSLVGQDGTEAFF
TGTGCCAGCAGCCTAGTGGGACAGGATGGGACTGAAGCTTTCTTT
>TRBV2|NA|NA|TRBJ2-7
CASERSPDSPYEQYF
TGTGCCAGCGAGCGGAGTCCCGATAGCCCCTACGAGCAGTACTTC
>TRBV28|TRBD1|NA|TRBJ2-7
CASSPNADRGSYEQYF
TGTGCCAGCAGCCCAAATGCGGACAGGGGGAGCTACGAGCAGTACTTC
>TRBV27|NA|few|TRBJ1-6
CASSLMRYNSPLHF
TGTGCCAGCAGTTTAATGAGGTATAATTCACCCCTCCACTTT
>TRBV10-3|TRBD1|NA|TRBJ1-4
CAIKNDRDSEKLFF
TGTGCCATCAAAAATGACAGGGATAGTGAAAAACTGTTTTTT
>TRBV6-5|NA|NA|TRBJ2-7
CASSYGSGPYEQHF
TGTGCCAGCAGTTACGGGTCAGGGCCCTACGAGCAGCACTTC
>TRBV12-3/TRBV12-4|NA|NA|TRBJ2-7
CASTITGTYEQYF
TGTGCCAGCACCATAACAGGAACCTACGAGCAGTACTTC
>TRBV28|TRBD1|NA|TRBJ1-6
CASRIPTGANNSPLHF
TGTGCCAGCAGGATCCCGACAGGGGCCAATAATTCACCCCTCCACTTT
>TRBV5-5|NA|NA|TRBJ1-6
CASSLGPGGAGRSSPLHF
TGTGCCAGCAGCTTGGGCCCCGGGGGGGCCGGGAGGTCCTCACCCCTCCACTTT
>TRBV28|NA|NA|TRBJ2-7
CASSLPPGGLPYEQYF
TGTGCCAGCAGTTTACCCCCCGGCGGGTTACCCTACGAGCAGTACTTC
>TRBV3-1/TRBV3-2|NA|NA|TRBJ2-3
CASSPLVDSSTDTQYF
TGTGCCAGCAGCCCGCTCGTAGACTCTAGCACAGATACGCAGTATTTT
>TRBV5-4|TRBD1|few|TRBJ1-3
CASSLSGGGNTIYF
TGTGCCAGCAGCTTATCAGGGGGAGGAAACACCATATATTTT
>TRBV5-1|NA|NA|TRBJ2-2
CASSRRGAGELFF
TGCGCCAGCAGCCGCAGGGGTGCAGGGGAGCTGTTTTTT
>TRBV9|NA|NA|TRBJ1-1
CASSSIPRKLNTEAFF
TGTGCCAGCAGCTCAATCCCGCGGAAATTGAACACTGAAGCTTTCTTT
>TRBV12-3/TRBV12-4|NA|NA|TRBJ1-2
CASSFGTRAYTF
TGTGCCAGCAGTTTTGGGACAAGGGCCTACACCTTC
>TRBV6-1|NA|NA|TRBJ1-2
CASSEINRDYGYTF
TGTGCCAGCAGTGAAATTAACAGGGACTATGGCTACACCTTC
>TRBV2|NA|once|TRBJ2-5
CASMRLDGPETQYF
TGTGCCAGCATGCGGCTAGACGGTCCAGAGACCCAGTACTTC
>TRBV7-9|NA|NA|TRBJ1-1
CASSLEGVGTEAFF
TGTGCCAGCAGCCTCGAGGGGGTGGGAACTGAAGCTTTCTTT
>TRBV4-1|NA|few|TRBJ1-1
CASSPQLRGNTEAFF
TGCGCCAGCAGCCCCCAACTCAGGGGGAACACTGAAGCTTTCTTT
>TRBV10-3|TRBD1|NA|TRBJ1-5
CAISKYPGQGKIGPQHF
TGTGCCATCAGTAAATATCCGGGACAGGGTAAGATTGGGCCCCAGCATTTT
>TRBV5-1|TRBD2|NA|TRBJ2-3
CASSYRGTSGSLVSTDTQYF
TGCGCCAGCAGCTACCGAGGGACTAGCGGGTCGTTGGTGAGCACAGATACGCAGTATTTT
>TRBV7-3|TRBD1|NA|TRBJ2-3
CASSPGQGGPFDTQYF
TGTGCCAGCAGCCCCGGACAGGGGGGCCCTTTTGATACGCAGTATTTT
>TRBV2|NA|NA|TRBJ1-5
CASSGYTGNQPQHF
TGTGCCAGCAGTGGATACACAGGGAATCAGCCCCAGCATTTT
>TRBV7-6|TRBD1|NA|TRBJ2-7
CASSLENRGILDEQYF
TGTGCCAGCAGCTTGGAAAACAGGGGGATTCTGGACGAGCAGTACTTC
>TRBV7-2|TRBD1|NA|TRBJ1-6
CASSSGTGYSPLHF
TGTGCCAGCAGCTCCGGGACAGGGTATTCACCCCTCCACTTT
>TRBV11-2|TRBD1|few|TRBJ1-6
CASSLDQTGWVNSPLHF
TGTGCCAGCAGCTTAGATCAGACAGGGTGGGTTAATTCACCCCTCCACTTT
>TRBV27|NA|NA|TRBJ1-6
CASSLIGRDSYNSPLHF
TGTGCCAGCAGTTTAATAGGGCGGGACTCCTATAATTCACCCCTCCACTTT
>TRBV30|NA|NA|TRBJ1-5
CAWSTGNQPQHF
TGTGCCTGGAGTACGGGCAATCAGCCCCAGCATTTT
>TRBV7-2|TRBD1|NA|TRBJ2-1
CASSSTRGQGRYNEQFF
TGTGCCAGCAGCTCGACAAGGGGACAGGGTCGGTACAATGAGCAGTTCTTC
>TRBV4-2|NA|NA|TRBJ1-3
CASSQEEGSNTIYF
TGTGCCAGCAGCCAAGAGGAGGGCTCAAACACCATATATTTT
>TRBV3-1/TRBV3-2|NA|NA|TRBJ1-4
CASSYTPTNEKLFF
TGTGCCAGCAGCTACACCCCAACTAATGAAAAACTGTTTTTT
>TRBV5-1|NA|few|TRBJ2-2
CASSLLDTGELFF
TGCGCCAGCAGCTTGTTAGACACCGGGGAGCTGTTTTTT
>TRBV6-1|TRBD1|NA|TRBJ1-6
CASSEAGGGAVEFGPLHF
TGTGCCAGCAGTGAGGCAGGAGGGGGCGCGGTCGAATTCGGGCCCCTCCACTTT
>TRBV12-3/TRBV12-4|NA|few|TRBJ2-3
CASSFSGTDTQYF
TGTGCCAGCAGTTTCTCAGGGACAGATACGCAGTATTTT
>TRBV6-5|NA|NA|TRBJ1-6
CASSYDRNLIYSPLHF
TGTGCCAGCAGTTACGACAGGAACCTAATATATTCACCCCTCCACTTT
>TRBV24-1|NA|NA|TRBJ2-1
CATSVRGAGIDEQFF
TGTGCCACCAGTGTTCGGGGGGCCGGTATCGATGAGCAGTTCTTC
>TRBV7-3|NA|NA|TRBJ2-3
CASSLEGQADTQYF
TGTGCCAGCAGCTTAGAGGGTCAGGCAGATACGCAGTATTTT
>TRBV30|TRBD1|NA|TRBJ1-2
CAGLSGTGGSYGYTF
TGTGCCGGTCTTAGTGGGACAGGGGGTAGCTATGGCTACACCTTC
>TRBV7-8|NA|NA|TRBJ2-1
CATYPSSYNEQFF
TGTGCCACCTACCCAAGCTCCTACAATGAGCAGTTCTTC
>TRBV12-5|TRBD1|NA|TRBJ1-3
CASAYEGQAYSGNTIYF
TGTGCTAGTGCCTACGAAGGACAGGCCTACTCTGGAAACACCATATATTTT
>TRBV9|TRBD1|NA|TRBJ2-3
CASSTRQGVRTDTQYF
TGTGCCAGCAGCACAAGACAGGGCGTGAGAACAGATACGCAGTATTTT
>TRBV30|NA|NA|TRBJ1-5
CAWSGGSPSQPQHF
TGTGCCTGGAGTGGCGGGAGCCCGAGTCAGCCCCAGCATTTT
>TRBV6-2/TRBV6-3|NA|NA|TRBJ1-4
CASSRSGTVNEKLFF
TGTGCCAGCAGCCGGTCCGGCACAGTAAATGAAAAACTGTTTTTT
>TRBV6-1|TRBD1|NA|TRBJ1-2
CASSGDRGSANYGYTF
TGTGCCAGCAGTGGCGACAGGGGGTCAGCTAACTATGGCTACACCTTC